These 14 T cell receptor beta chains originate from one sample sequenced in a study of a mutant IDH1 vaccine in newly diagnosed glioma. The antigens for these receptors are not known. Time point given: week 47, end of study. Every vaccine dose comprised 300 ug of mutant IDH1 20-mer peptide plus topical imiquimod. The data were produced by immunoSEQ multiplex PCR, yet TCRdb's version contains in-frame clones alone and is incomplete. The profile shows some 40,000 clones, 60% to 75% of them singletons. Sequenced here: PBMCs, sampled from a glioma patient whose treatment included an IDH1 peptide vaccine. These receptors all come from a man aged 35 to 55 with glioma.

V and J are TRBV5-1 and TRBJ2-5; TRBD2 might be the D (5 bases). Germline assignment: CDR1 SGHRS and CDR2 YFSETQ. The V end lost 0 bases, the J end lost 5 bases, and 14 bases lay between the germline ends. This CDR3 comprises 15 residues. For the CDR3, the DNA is TGCGCCAGCAGCTTGGTTGGCTCCCCGGGGGAGACCCAGTACTTC. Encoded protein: CASSLVGSPGETQYF.

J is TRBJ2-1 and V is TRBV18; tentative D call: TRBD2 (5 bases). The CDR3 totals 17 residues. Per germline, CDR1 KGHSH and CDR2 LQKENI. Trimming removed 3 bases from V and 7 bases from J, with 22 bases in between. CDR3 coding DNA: TGTGCCAGCTCACCGCGCGTAAGCGCTACCCGCGGGAATGAGCAGTTCTTC. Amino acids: CASSPRVSATRGNEQFF. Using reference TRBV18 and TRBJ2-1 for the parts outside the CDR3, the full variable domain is NAGVMQNPRHLVRRRGQEARLRCSPMKGHSHVYWYRQLPEEGLKFMVYLQKENIIDESGMPKERFSAEFPKEGPSILRIQQVVRGDSAAYFCASSPRVSATRGNEQFFGPGTRLTVL.

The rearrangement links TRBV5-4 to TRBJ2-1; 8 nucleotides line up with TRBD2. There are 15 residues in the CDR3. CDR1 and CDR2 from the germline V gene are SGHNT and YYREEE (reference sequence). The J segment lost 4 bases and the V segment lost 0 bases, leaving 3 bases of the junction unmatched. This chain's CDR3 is CASSLAPGGYNEQFF. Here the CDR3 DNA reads TGTGCCAGCAGCTTGGCCCCGGGAGGGTACAATGAGCAGTTCTTC. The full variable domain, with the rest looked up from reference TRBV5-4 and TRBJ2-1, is ETGVTQSPTHLIKTRGQQVTLRCSSQSGHNTVSWYQQALGQGPQFIFQYYREEENGRGNFPPRFSGLQFPNYSSELNVNALELDDSALYLCASSLAPGGYNEQFFGPGTRLTVL.

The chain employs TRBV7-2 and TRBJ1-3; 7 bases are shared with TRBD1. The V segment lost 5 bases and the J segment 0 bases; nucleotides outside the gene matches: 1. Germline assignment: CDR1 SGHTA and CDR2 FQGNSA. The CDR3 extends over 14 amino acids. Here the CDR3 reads CASSRDSSGNTIYF. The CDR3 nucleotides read TGTGCCAGCAGCAGGGACAGCTCTGGAAACACCATATATTTT.

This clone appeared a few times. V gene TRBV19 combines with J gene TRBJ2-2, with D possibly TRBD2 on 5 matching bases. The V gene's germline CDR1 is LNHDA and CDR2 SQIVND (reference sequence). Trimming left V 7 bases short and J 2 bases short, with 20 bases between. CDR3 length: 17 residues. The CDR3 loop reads CASTPWERHQNTGELFF. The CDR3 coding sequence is TGTGCCAGTACCCCGTGGGAGCGTCATCAAAACACCGGGGAGCTGTTTTTT.

This CDR3 reads CASSDAGSLDPQYF. CDR3 DNA sequence: TGCGCCAGCAGTGACGCGGGGTCTCTAGATCCACAGTATTTT. The rearrangement links TRBV10-2 to TRBJ2-3, with D perhaps matching TRBD2 (6 bases). V lost 3 bases and J 12 bases, leaving 19 bases between the germline ends. This CDR3 contains 14 residues. CDR1 is WSHSY and CDR2 is SAAADI in the germline V gene.

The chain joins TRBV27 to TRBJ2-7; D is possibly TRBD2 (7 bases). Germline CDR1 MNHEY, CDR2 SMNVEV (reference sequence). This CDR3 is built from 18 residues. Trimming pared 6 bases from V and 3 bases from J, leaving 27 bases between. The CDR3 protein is CASSPNKKGGGRFYEQYV. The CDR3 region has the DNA TGTGCCAGCAGCCCCAATAAGAAAGGGGGAGGGCGTTTCTACGAGCAGTACGTC.

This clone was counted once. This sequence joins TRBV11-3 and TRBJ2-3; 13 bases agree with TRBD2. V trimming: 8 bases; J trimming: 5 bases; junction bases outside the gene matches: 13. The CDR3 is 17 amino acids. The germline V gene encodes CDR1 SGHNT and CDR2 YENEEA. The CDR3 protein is CASAGLAGPAGGDTQYF. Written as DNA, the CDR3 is TGTGCCAGCGCGGGACTAGCGGGACCCGCGGGGGGAGATACGCAGTATTTT.

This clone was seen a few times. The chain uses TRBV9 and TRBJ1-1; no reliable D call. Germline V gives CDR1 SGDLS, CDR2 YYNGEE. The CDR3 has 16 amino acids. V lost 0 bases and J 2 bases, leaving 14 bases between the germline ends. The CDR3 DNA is TGTGCCAGCAGCGTAGACCCAAACCCCTCCAACACTGAAGCTTTCTTT. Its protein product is CASSVDPNPSNTEAFF.

CDR3 sequence: CASSENRDYYEQYF. The CDR3 coding sequence is TGTGCCAGCAGTGAAAACCGGGACTACTACGAGCAGTACTTC. The rearrangement uses TRBV25-1 and TRBJ2-7, with 7 bases that match TRBD2. CDR1 is MGHDK, CDR2 SYGVNS, per germline. V gave up 2 bases and J gave up 3 bases; unmatched junction bases: 4. The CDR3 is 14 residues long.

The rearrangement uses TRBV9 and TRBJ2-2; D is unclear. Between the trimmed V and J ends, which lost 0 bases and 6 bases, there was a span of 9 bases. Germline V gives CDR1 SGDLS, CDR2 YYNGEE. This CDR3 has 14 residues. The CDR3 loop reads CASSVEGLSGELFF. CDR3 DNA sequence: TGTGCCAGCAGCGTAGAAGGTCTCTCCGGGGAGCTGTTTTTT.

CDR3 DNA: TGTGCCAGCAGCCGATCCTTTCAGGTGACTGAAGCTTTCTTT. Amino acids: CASSRSFQVTEAFF. The J gene is TRBJ1-1, the V gene TRBV7-2; D unresolved. The CDR3 runs 14 residues. Germline V CDR1 and CDR2: SGHTA, FQGNSA. V shed 5 bases and J shed 5 bases, with 15 bases lying between them.

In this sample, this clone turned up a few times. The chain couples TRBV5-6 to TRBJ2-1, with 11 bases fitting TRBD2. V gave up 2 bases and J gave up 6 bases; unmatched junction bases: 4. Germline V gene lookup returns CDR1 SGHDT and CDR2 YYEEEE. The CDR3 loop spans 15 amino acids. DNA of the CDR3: TGTGCCAGCAGCTTCCTAGCGGGAGGCTCCAATGAGCAGTTCTTC. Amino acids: CASSFLAGGSNEQFF.

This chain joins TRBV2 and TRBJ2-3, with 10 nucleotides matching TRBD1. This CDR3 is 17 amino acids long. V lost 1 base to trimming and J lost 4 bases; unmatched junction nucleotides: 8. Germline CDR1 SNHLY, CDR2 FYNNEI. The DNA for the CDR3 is TGTGCCAGCAGTGAAGACGGCCGGGACAGGGGTTCAGATACGCAGTATTTT. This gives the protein CASSEDGRDRGSDTQYF.